The rows below give T cell receptor beta chains drawn from one sample of a study of shared clonotypes between healthy human individuals. The data were produced by immunoSEQ multiplex PCR, yet TCRdb's version contains in-frame clones alone and is incomplete. The data contain about 2 million clones, roughly 95% of them singletons. The sample taken for sequencing was naive CD8+ T cells sorted from blood. These receptors originate from a man between 18 and 35 years old in good health. CDR3s include the opening cysteine and the closing phenylalanine or tryptophan. D genes are given only for firm matches. Some rows mark clone size as missing; the rest say once, few, many or name a class of expanded clone.

TRBJ2-7 - - TRBV30 TGTGCCTGGAGTTGGGACACCTCCTACGAGCAGTACTTC CAWSWDTSYEQYF
TRBJ2-2 - - TRBV10-3 TGTGCCATCAGTGTACAGGGAAGGGACACCGGGGAGCTGTTTTTT CAISVQGRDTGELFF
TRBJ2-7 - TRBD2 TRBV2 TGTGCCAGCAGTGGACTAGCGCTCTACGAGCAGTACTTC CASSGLALYEQYF
TRBJ2-2 - - TRBV6-6 TGTGCCAGCACTCTGAGTACAGGCACCGGGGAGCTGTTTTTT CASTLSTGTGELFF
TRBJ2-7 - TRBD1 TRBV27 TGTGCCAGCAGTTCCAGGACAGGCGATTCCTACGAGCAGTACTTC CASSSRTGDSYEQYF
TRBJ2-7 - - TRBV6-1 TGTGCCAGCAGCGCAGGAGGCGGCTACGAGCAGTACTTC CASSAGGGYEQYF
TRBJ2-3 - - TRBV2 TGTGCCAGCAGTGAAGCGCTTCGCGAGCCGAGCACAGATACGCAGTATTTT CASSEALREPSTDTQYF
TRBJ2-1 - TRBD1 TRBV27 TGTGCCAGCAGTTCCTCGGACAGGGGTAATGAGCAGTTCTTC CASSSSDRGNEQFF
TRBJ2-1 - TRBD1 TRBV6-5 TGTGCCAGCAGGTCCGGGACAGGTTACTACAATGAGCAGTTCTTC CASRSGTGYYNEQFF
TRBJ1-1 - TRBD1 TRBV7-9 TGTGCCAGCAGCTCGACAGGGGTCGGGACTGAAGCTTTCTTT CASSSTGVGTEAFF
TRBJ2-7 - - TRBV10-2 TGCGCCAGCAGTGATGGGGGTGAGCAGTACTTC CASSDGGEQYF
TRBJ1-1 - - TRBV19 TGTGCCAGTAGTATCAGGGGCCTGAACACTGAAGCTTTCTTT CASSIRGLNTEAFF
TRBJ1-4 - - TRBV9 TGTGCCAGTCGGACAACTAATGAAAAACTGTTTTTT CASRTTNEKLFF
TRBJ2-5 once TRBD2 TRBV9 TGTGCCAGCAGCGTAGGAGGGGCGGGAGAAGGTTGGGAGACCCAGTACTTC CASSVGGAGEGWETQYF
TRBJ2-2 - - TRBV28 TGTGCCACCGTTTCCGTGGAAAACACCGGGGAGCTGTTTTTT CATVSVENTGELFF
TRBJ2-7 - - TRBV28 TGTGCCAGCAGTCCGGGACCCAGCTACGAGCAGTACTTC CASSPGPSYEQYF
TRBJ1-1 - - TRBV30 TGTGCCTGGAGTGAGGCGACTGAAGCTTTCTTT CAWSEATEAFF
TRBJ2-3 - - TRBV5-4 TGTGCCACCACAAGCACAGATACGCAGTATTTT CATTSTDTQYF
TRBJ1-4 - - TRBV30 TGTGCCTGGAGTGGGGTCGGAGGGCTTAATGAAAAACTGTTTTTT CAWSGVGGLNEKLFF
TRBJ2-1 - TRBD2 TRBV7-7 TGTGCTAGCAGCTTAGTCCTCAGGACTAGCGGTCCCAAGGAGCAGTTCTTC CASSLVLRTSGPKEQFF
TRBJ2-3 - TRBD1 TRBV30 TGTGCCTGGTCCGGGACAGGGTATACAGATACGCAGTATTTT CAWSGTGYTDTQYF
TRBJ2-7 - TRBD1 TRBV9 TGTGCCAGCAGCGAGAGCTCCGGGACAGAGTACGAGCAGTACTTC CASSESSGTEYEQYF
TRBJ1-5 - - TRBV5-4 TGTGCCAGCAACCCGGGCGGTGATAGCAATCAGCCCCAGCATTTT CASNPGGDSNQPQHF